Reported below is one TCR beta chain. The antigen remains unidentified. The germline V gene has CDR1 SGHVS and CDR2 FQNEAQ. CDR3 length: 16 residues. V was clipped by 3 bases and J by 0 bases, with 12 bases between them. This record belongs to a study of cytomegalovirus exposure and HLA in healthy donors. Vbeta (60) and Jbeta (13) primers were used in the PCR. Profiled with immunoSEQ multiplex PCR; TCRdb holds only in-frame clones, not every one. The repertoire includes about 160,000 clones, approximately 86% of them detected once, and 1.5% to 2% sits in the top ten. Study-wide findings and caveats: As immune exposure information, only CMV serostatus was available. Researchers catalogued 160 or so TCR beta chains as cytomegalovirus-associated. A later analysis linked a missense DCLRE1C variant to TCR beta V- and J-gene trimming. Specificity for CMV antigens was confirmed in vitro for a few of the CMV-associated chains.

The sample taken for sequencing was PBMCs. The TCR sequence derives from a woman between 18 and 29 years old in good health and CMV-seronegative. This chain connects TRBV7-8 to TRBJ1-5; D remains unclear. The CDR3 region is CASSFPPFYSNQPQHF. The CDR3 DNA is TGTGCCAGCAGCTTCCCTCCATTCTATAGCAATCAGCCCCAGCATTTT.